This T cell receptor (beta chain) was profiled in a study of blood T cell repertoires in COVID-19. Germline loops: CDR1 LGHDT, CDR2 YNNKEL (reference sequence). The CDR3 contains 15 residues. V was pared by 7 bases and J by 5 bases, with 12 bases of the junction left unmatched. The repertoire was sequenced with immunoSEQ multiplex PCR; TCRdb's copy has only in-frame clones and lacks some. In the table there are roughly 300,000 clones, about nine tenths of which are singletons. The specimen sequenced was PBMCs or T cells enriched from blood (not recorded which). The sequence was obtained from a woman in her 30s who had recovered from COVID-19. This chain joins TRBV3-1 (or the pseudogene TRBV3-2) and TRBJ2-7, with 9 bases aligning to TRBD2. This chain's CDR3 is CASTPGAGGPHEQYF. CDR3 coding DNA: TGTGCCAGCACCCCTGGGGCGGGAGGGCCCCACGAGCAGTACTTC.